This TCR beta chain stems from a study of T-cell reconstitution after alpha-beta-depleted transplantation in children. Trimming shortened V by 5 bases and J by 4 bases, and 11 bases separated the two germline ends. The CDR3 contains 13 residues. Germline CDR1 is MDHEN and CDR2 is SYDVKM. The TCRbeta library was prepared with unique molecular identifiers. One entry per CDR3 protein, called by TCRdb with MiXCR from the PCR reads. The sample contains about 400,000 distinct CDR3 sequences, 20% of which appear only once. The origin of this receptor is a human donor who donated a stem cell graft to a child with acute myeloid leukemia. Sequencing was performed on PBMCs from the stem cell graft donor, taken from the stem cell graft. The gene calls are TRBV28 and TRBJ1-2; D gene ambiguous. The CDR3 DNA reads as TGTGCCAGCAGTGAGGGCTCCGGCTATGGCTACACCTTC. Its translation is CASSEGSGYGYTF.